This T cell receptor beta chain was documented in a study of blood T cells in healthy people across ages. Combining a sample-barcoded 5' primer with a J-beta primer mix, a second PCR ran for about 6 to 12 cycles. Researchers report that a template-switch adaptor with 12 random nucleotides tagged each cDNA molecule. TCRdb reprocessed the 5' RACE reads with MiXCR, giving one entry per CDR3 protein. Among 600,000 or so distinct CDR3 sequences, around 48% were seen once, and the ten largest hold roughly 25%. Of note for this clonotype: Its specificity is unknown.

Regarding the study as a whole: PBMC samples, being unsorted, prevented any conclusive comparison of naive and antigen-experienced cells. There was a strong correlation between TCR beta diversity and naive T cell percentage.

Deletions cut 5 bases from V and 7 bases from J, with 14 bases between. Germline V gene data show CDR1 as SEHNR and CDR2 as FQNEAQ (reference sequence). The CDR3 covers 13 residues. The source of this sequence is an elderly man in good health. The specimen sequenced was blood. The rearrangement uses TRBV7-9 and TRBJ2-5, with D maybe TRBD2 (5 bases). For the CDR3, the DNA is TGTGCCAGCAGCCCGACTCGCGCGGGGACCCAGTACTTC. It is translated as CASSPTRAGTQYF.